Each of the 27 T cell receptor beta chains below was sequenced from the same sample in a study of T-cell reconstitution after alpha-beta-depleted transplantation in children. A library of TCRbeta sequences, prepared with unique molecular identifiers, was generated. TCRdb reanalysed the PCR reads using MiXCR and keeps one entry per CDR3 protein. The sample has 610,000 or so distinct CDR3 sequences, around 27% seen once. Sequencing was performed on PBMCs, taken before TCRalphabeta/CD19-depleted stem cell transplant. Receptors were obtained from a boy in the first two years of life with Wiskott-Aldrich syndrome, due to receive a stem cell transplant.

This clonotype turned up a few times. V usage is TRBV25-1 and J usage is TRBJ2-1; 9 nucleotides line up with TRBD1. The CDR3 extends over 15 amino acids. Germline CDR1 MGHDK, CDR2 SYGVNS. Trimming took 2 bases from V and 5 from J; bases not matched to a gene: 4. CDR3 amino acids: CASSEGTGRDNEQFF. In DNA form, the CDR3 reads TGTGCCAGCAGTGAAGGGACAGGGAGGGACAATGAGCAGTTCTTC.

This clonotype was seen only a few times. The V gene is TRBV27, the J gene TRBJ2-1; 10 bases are shared with TRBD2. Germline-derived CDR1 and CDR2 are MNHEY and SMNVEV (reference sequence). This CDR3 spans 17 amino acids. Trimming cost V 5 bases and J 5 bases; bases outside gene matches: 12. The CDR3 sequence is CASSPHNSGRLNNEQFF. The CDR3 DNA reads as TGTGCCAGCAGTCCACACAATAGCGGGAGGCTCAACAATGAGCAGTTCTTC.

This chain uses TRBV5-5 with TRBJ1-4; TRBD1 matches at 8 bases. V lost 4 bases and J lost 0; bases outside the gene matches: 8. CDR1 SGHKS and CDR2 YYEKEE come from the germline V gene (reference sequence). There are 17 residues in the CDR3. CDR3 sequence reads: CASSPRQGSATNEKLFF. CDR3 coding DNA: TGTGCCAGCAGCCCAAGACAGGGGTCAGCAACTAATGAAAAACTGTTTTTT.

The gene calls are TRBV12-3 or TRBV12-4 and TRBJ2-1, with TRBD2 identical over 9 bases. V lost 6 bases, J lost 5 bases, and 5 bases stayed unmatched. This CDR3 spans 14 amino acids. The CDR3 DNA follows: TGTGCCAGCAGGCTAGCTAGCGGGAACAATGAGCAGTTCTTC. It translates to CASRLASGNNEQFF.

The chain employs TRBV5-1 and TRBJ2-1, with 13 bases lining up with TRBD2. V trimming: 4 bases; J trimming: 2 bases; junction bases outside the gene matches: 3. The CDR3 covers 16 residues. The germline V gene encodes CDR1 SGHRS and CDR2 YFSETQ. The CDR3: CASSITSGRAYNEQFF. CDR3 nucleotides: TGCGCCAGCAGCATTACTAGCGGGAGGGCCTACAATGAGCAGTTCTTC.

V usage is TRBV5-4 and J usage is TRBJ2-7; maybe TRBD2 (5 bases). Looked up from germline, CDR1 is SGHNT and CDR2 is YYREEE (reference sequence). The CDR3 extends over 15 amino acids. The V gene lost 1 base and the J gene lost 6 bases, with 17 bases spanning the gap. This CDR3 reads CASSLFTGPGGEQYF. CDR3 DNA sequence: TGTGCCAGCAGCTTGTTCACGGGTCCAGGAGGCGAGCAGTACTTC.

The chain has TRBV20-1 and TRBJ1-6, with D perhaps TRBD1 (6 bases). Germline V lookup: CDR1 DFQATT, CDR2 SNEGSKA (reference sequence). V was pared by 5 bases and J by 1 base, with 9 bases between. CDR3 size: 14 residues. The CDR3 loop is CSALTGSYNSPLHF. CDR3 coding DNA: TGCAGTGCTCTTACAGGGTCCTATAATTCACCCCTCCACTTT.

Only a few counts were recorded for this clonotype. The CDR3 nucleotides read TGTGCCAGCAGCTCGGACGGGACAGGGGACACTGAAGCTTTCTTT. Protein product: CASSSDGTGDTEAFF. This sequence joins TRBV7-2 and TRBJ1-1; 10 bases line up with TRBD1. Trimming cost V 4 bases and J 3 bases; bases outside gene matches: 5. The CDR3 has 15 residues. Germline-derived CDR1 and CDR2 are SGHTA and FQGNSA. Complete variable domain (other parts from reference TRBV7-2 and TRBJ1-1): GAGVSQSPSNKVTEKGKDVELRCDPISGHTALYWYRQSLGQGLEFLIYFQGNSAPDKSGLPSDRFSAERTGGSVSTLTIQRTQQEDSAVYLCASSSDGTGDTEAFFGQGTRLTVV.

The CDR3 loop reads CASSLSPRLGAYEQYF. Here the CDR3 DNA reads TGTGCCAGCAGTCTATCCCCCCGACTAGGGGCCTACGAGCAGTACTTC. The chain couples TRBV12-3 or TRBV12-4 to TRBJ2-7; perhaps TRBD2 as D (6 bases). Trimming stripped 5 bases from V and 2 bases from J, with 19 bases between. The CDR3 length is 16 residues.

This chain connects TRBV7-9 to TRBJ2-1; TRBD2 might be the D (6 bases). CDR1 and CDR2 from the germline V gene are SEHNR and FQNEAQ (reference sequence). Deletions cut 3 bases from V and 0 bases from J, with 9 bases between. The CDR3 loop spans 15 amino acids. In DNA, the CDR3 is TGTGCCAGCAGCTTCCGGGAGTTCTCCTACAATGAGCAGTTCTTC. Encoded protein: CASSFREFSYNEQFF.

This rearrangement joins TRBV20-1 to TRBJ2-7; the match to TRBD1 covers 10 bases. The CDR3 has 13 amino acids. Germline V gene data show CDR1 as DFQATT and CDR2 as SNEGSKA (reference sequence). V lost 6 bases to trimming and J lost 7 bases; unmatched junction nucleotides: 9. The CDR3 region is CSAKPGTGVEQYF. In nucleotides, the CDR3 is TGCAGTGCAAAGCCCGGGACAGGGGTTGAGCAGTACTTC.

V and J are TRBV12-3 or TRBV12-4 and TRBJ1-4, with 11 positions matching TRBD1. Trimming removed 6 bases from V and 1 base from J; junction bases left unmatched: 7. The CDR3 loop spans 17 amino acids. The chain's CDR3 is CASRRDRGKGTNEKLFF. CDR3 in DNA: TGTGCCAGCAGAAGGGACAGGGGGAAGGGAACTAATGAAAAACTGTTTTTT.

CDR3 DNA sequence: TGTGCCAGCAGTAGCAGCGGGAGGGTTGGAGATACGCAGTATTTT. Translating it yields CASSSSGRVGDTQYF. The V and J genes are TRBV28 and TRBJ2-3; 10 bases match TRBD2. The CDR3 consists of 15 residues. V lost 5 bases and J lost 5; bases outside the gene matches: 7. CDR1 is MDHEN, CDR2 SYDVKM, per germline.

J is TRBJ2-2 and V is TRBV6-5; D may be TRBD1 (5 bases). V was pared by 2 bases and J by 7 bases, with 11 bases between. CDR3 size: 14 residues. Germline lookup yields CDR1 MNHEY and CDR2 SVGAGI. The DNA of the CDR3 is TGTGCCAGCAGTTACGATGGGGCTGGCGGGGAGCTGTTTTTT. Translating it yields CASSYDGAGGELFF.

This sequence joins TRBV5-5 and TRBJ1-5; perhaps TRBD1 as D (5 bases). Germline V gene data show CDR1 as SGHKS and CDR2 as YYEKEE (reference sequence). The CDR3 covers 16 residues. V lost 4 bases and J 0 bases, leaving 14 bases between the germline ends. The DNA of the CDR3 is TGTGCCAGCAGCCCCGGAGTAGGGGTTAGCAATCAGCCCCAGCATTTT. Residues: CASSPGVGVSNQPQHF. Full variable domain (rest looked up from reference TRBV5-5 and TRBJ1-5): DAGVTQSPTHLIKTRGQQVTLRCSPISGHKSVSWYQQVLGQGPQFIFQYYEKEERGRGNFPDRFSARQFPNYSSELNVNALLLGDSALYLCASSPGVGVSNQPQHFGDGTRLSIL.

This sequence joins TRBV20-1 and TRBJ2-1, with 10 bases identical to TRBD2. Trimming took 3 bases from V and 2 from J; bases not matched to a gene: 19. The CDR3 runs to 20 residues. Germline CDR1 and CDR2: DFQATT and SNEGSKA (reference sequence). CDR3 nucleotide sequence: TGCAGTGCTAGCCCCAGACTAGCGGGCGGCCCCGGGAACCCCTACAATGAGCAGTTCTTC. It translates to CSASPRLAGGPGNPYNEQFF.

This rearrangement joins TRBV10-3 to TRBJ2-1; possible D gene TRBD2, 6 bases. Germline CDR1 and CDR2: ENHRY and SYGVKD. The V and J ends lost 6 bases and 4 bases respectively, with 10 bases between them. The CDR3 is made up of 13 amino acids. The CDR3 loop reads CAIRTSTYNEQFF. CDR3 bases: TGTGCCATCAGGACTAGTACTTACAATGAGCAGTTCTTC.

This clonotype has more than one count but fewer than ten. The rearrangement links TRBV9 to TRBJ2-3; 8 nucleotides line up with TRBD1. This CDR3 region has 15 residues. Germline assignment: CDR1 SGDLS and CDR2 YYNGEE. J gave up 6 bases and V 0 bases, and 6 bases lay outside the gene matches. The DNA for the CDR3 is TGTGCCAGCAGCGTAGTAGGGACAGGTCCGGATACGCAGTATTTT. This translates into CASSVVGTGPDTQYF.

V usage is TRBV4-2 and J usage is TRBJ2-3, with TRBD2 as a possible D gene (6 bases). The CDR3 contains 18 residues. V lost 1 base to trimming and J lost 1 base, with 18 bases between them. Germline CDR1 reads LGHNA; CDR2 reads YNFKEQ. The DNA for the CDR3 is TGTGCCAGCAGCCAAGCGCGGTCGGGAGAGGGCGGCACAGATACGCAGTATTTT. Its translation is CASSQARSGEGGTDTQYF.

This clonotype was seen more than once but under ten times. CDR3 residues: CASSLSQRGEQYF. CDR3 bases: TGTGCCAGCAGTTTATCCCAGCGAGGCGAGCAGTACTTC. The chain is built from TRBV27 and TRBJ2-7; no clear D gene. The CDR3 runs 13 residues. CDR1 is MNHEY and CDR2 is SMNVEV in the germline V gene (reference sequence). Trimming pared 0 bases from V and 6 bases from J, leaving 9 bases between.

The rearrangement links TRBV20-1 to TRBJ1-5; 10 bases line up with TRBD1. Germline CDR1 DFQATT, CDR2 SNEGSKA (reference sequence). The junction had 8 bases not matched to a gene; V was cut back by 5 bases and J by 7 bases. This CDR3 contains 14 residues. CDR3 residues: CSASDRGLLQPQHF. The CDR3 region has the DNA TGCAGTGCTTCGGACAGGGGGTTGCTACAGCCCCAGCATTTT.

The V call is TRBV29-1, the J call TRBJ2-3, with a possible D match to TRBD1 (7 bases). CDR1 is SQVTM and CDR2 is ANQGSEA in the germline V gene. Trimming left V 5 bases short and J 4 bases short, with 16 bases between. CDR3 size: 14 residues. For the CDR3, the DNA is TGCAGCGTTCTGACAGGGAGGTACTCAGATACGCAGTATTTT. Translated: CSVLTGRYSDTQYF.

V gene TRBV15 combines with J gene TRBJ1-1, with 7 bases that match TRBD1. CDR3 size: 18 residues. V lost 3 bases to trimming and J lost 9 bases; unmatched junction nucleotides: 22. Germline values: CDR1 LNHNV, CDR2 YYDKDF (reference sequence). CDR3 nucleotide sequence: TGTGCCACCAGCAGGGCCTGGGACAGTTGGGGAGAAACCCCGAAAGCTTTCTTT. Translating it yields CATSRAWDSWGETPKAFF.

V gene TRBV7-8 combines with J gene TRBJ2-3; possibly TRBD1 for D (6 bases). The CDR3 totals 11 residues. The V and J ends lost 7 bases and 11 bases respectively, with 13 bases between them. Per germline, CDR1 SGHVS and CDR2 FQNEAQ. In nucleotides, the CDR3 is TGTGCCAGCACCCCAGGGGTAGAGCAGTATTTT. It codes for CASTPGVEQYF.

This clonotype was recorded a few times. The rearrangement links TRBV19 to TRBJ2-6, with D unresolved. The CDR3 is made up of 15 amino acids. The ends were cut back, 5 bases at V and 0 bases at J, with 8 bases in the middle. The germline V gene has CDR1 LNHDA and CDR2 SQIVND (reference sequence). The CDR3 coding sequence is TGTGCCAGTAGTGCCCCTTCCTCTGGGGCCAACGTCCTGACTTTC. This gives the protein CASSAPSSGANVLTF.

This chain connects TRBV7-6 to TRBJ2-4, with 11 bases identical to TRBD2. Germline values: CDR1 SGHVS, CDR2 FNYEAQ. The CDR3 spans 17 residues. The junction had 16 bases not matched to a gene; V was cut back by 5 bases and J by 10 bases. CDR3: CASSASLGSGRERIQYF. Here the CDR3 DNA reads TGTGCCAGCAGCGCTAGCCTGGGTAGCGGGAGGGAAAGAATTCAGTACTTC. The complete variable domain, with remaining parts taken from reference TRBV7-6 and TRBJ2-4, reads GAGVSQSPRYKVTKRGQDVALRCDPISGHVSLYWYRQALGQGPEFLTYFNYEAQQDKSGLPNDRFSAERPEGSISTLTIQRTEQRDSAMYRCASSASLGSGRERIQYFGAGTRLSVL.

This clonotype was counted between two and nine times. The chain has TRBV5-1 and TRBJ2-2; D is perhaps TRBD2 (6 bases). Germline V gene lookup returns CDR1 SGHRS and CDR2 YFSETQ. V dropped 4 bases and J dropped 0 bases, with 19 bases sitting between them. This CDR3 is built from 18 residues. The CDR3 bases are TGCGCCAGCAGCGGGAGGCCAGCGGGTCCCACGAACACCGGGGAGCTGTTTTTT. Translated, it gives CASSGRPAGPTNTGELFF.